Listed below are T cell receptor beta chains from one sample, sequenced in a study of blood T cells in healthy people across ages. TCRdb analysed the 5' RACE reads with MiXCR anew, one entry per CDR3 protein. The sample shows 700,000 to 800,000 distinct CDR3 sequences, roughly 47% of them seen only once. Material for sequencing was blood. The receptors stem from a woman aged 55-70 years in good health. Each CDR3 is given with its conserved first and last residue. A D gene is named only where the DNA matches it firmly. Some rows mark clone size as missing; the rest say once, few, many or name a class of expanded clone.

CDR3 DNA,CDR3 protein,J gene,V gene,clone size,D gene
TGTGCCAGCAGCGCAAGGGAAGAGACCCAGTACTTC,CASSAREETQYF,TRBJ2-5,TRBV9,NA,NA
TGTGCCAGCAGCTACACCGGGACTGGCAATGAGCAGTTCTTC,CASSYTGTGNEQFF,TRBJ2-1,TRBV6-2/TRBV6-3,NA,NA
TGTGCCAGCAGTTTTCTGCAAAACGGAGATGGCTACACCTTC,CASSFLQNGDGYTF,TRBJ1-2,TRBV12-3/TRBV12-4,once,NA
TGTGCCTGCAGCGTAGGTGGCGGGAGGGGCAATGAGCAGTTCTTC,CACSVGGGRGNEQFF,TRBJ2-1,TRBV9,NA,TRBD2
TGTGCCAGCAGTGCCCAGGAAGCGGGAGAATACAATGAGCAGTTCTTC,CASSAQEAGEYNEQFF,TRBJ2-1,TRBV28,few,TRBD2
TGCGCCAGCGGCTTGTCCCTCGGCATGGAGCAGTACTTC,CASGLSLGMEQYF,TRBJ2-7,TRBV5-1,NA,NA
TGTGCCAGCTCACCAATTTGGGCGACTAGCGGGATCCAAGAGACCCAGTACTTC,CASSPIWATSGIQETQYF,TRBJ2-5,TRBV18,NA,TRBD2
TGCAGCGTTGAAGGCCAAGTTGGGGGGAGCGAGCAGTACTTC,CSVEGQVGGSEQYF,TRBJ2-7,TRBV29-1,few,NA
TGCGCCAGCAGCCAAGATGCGACATACAAATACGAGCAGTACTTC,CASSQDATYKYEQYF,TRBJ2-7,TRBV4-1,many,NA
TGTGCCAGCAGCTACGATCTAGGGCAGGACCGGGATACGCAGTATTTT,CASSYDLGQDRDTQYF,TRBJ2-3,TRBV14,few,NA
TGTGCCAGCAGTTTAGGGTCGGGTGAGCAGTTCTTC,CASSLGSGEQFF,TRBJ2-1,TRBV27,many,NA
TGTGCCGGCAGTTATTCGAAGGACAGGGTCCAGCGCGAGACCCAGTACTTC,CAGSYSKDRVQRETQYF,TRBJ2-5,TRBV6-2/TRBV6-3,NA,TRBD1
TGCAGTGCTCGGACTAGCGGGAAGAACGAGCAGTACTTC,CSARTSGKNEQYF,TRBJ2-7,TRBV20-1,many,TRBD2
TGTGCCAGCAGCCAAGTCCCAGCGGGGAACTACAATGAGCAGTTCTTC,CASSQVPAGNYNEQFF,TRBJ2-1,TRBV3-1,NA,TRBD2
TGTGCTAGCAGCCGAAGGTGGTTCGGGACAGGGGTCTCTGGGGCCAACGTCCTGACTTTC,CASSRRWFGTGVSGANVLTF,TRBJ2-6,TRBV7-7,NA,TRBD1
TGTGCCAGCAGTACCCGACAAACTAATCAGCCCCAGCATTTT,CASSTRQTNQPQHF,TRBJ1-5,TRBV12-3/TRBV12-4,NA,NA
TGTGCCAGCAGTGAAGTCCCGGGGTACACTGAGACCCAGTACTTC,CASSEVPGYTETQYF,TRBJ2-5,TRBV6-1,few,NA
TGTGCCAGCAGCTTGGCGGAGAGCGGAGGCACAGATACGCAGTATTTT,CASSLAESGGTDTQYF,TRBJ2-3,TRBV5-4,NA,NA
TGTGCCAGCAGTTACGACAGGGAAAGATATGGCTACACCTTC,CASSYDRERYGYTF,TRBJ1-2,TRBV6-2/TRBV6-3,NA,TRBD1
TGCGCCAGCAGCTTGGGACGCGAGCAGTACTTC,CASSLGREQYF,TRBJ2-7,TRBV12-3/TRBV12-4,many,NA
TGTGCCATCAACCAAGGGACGGTTTTCTATGGCTACACCTTC,CAINQGTVFYGYTF,TRBJ1-2,TRBV10-3,few,NA
TGTACCAGCAGTCCCCCAACCCTCCTAGCGGGAGTGGGGAATGAGCAGTTCTTC,CTSSPPTLLAGVGNEQFF,TRBJ2-1,TRBV27,once,TRBD2